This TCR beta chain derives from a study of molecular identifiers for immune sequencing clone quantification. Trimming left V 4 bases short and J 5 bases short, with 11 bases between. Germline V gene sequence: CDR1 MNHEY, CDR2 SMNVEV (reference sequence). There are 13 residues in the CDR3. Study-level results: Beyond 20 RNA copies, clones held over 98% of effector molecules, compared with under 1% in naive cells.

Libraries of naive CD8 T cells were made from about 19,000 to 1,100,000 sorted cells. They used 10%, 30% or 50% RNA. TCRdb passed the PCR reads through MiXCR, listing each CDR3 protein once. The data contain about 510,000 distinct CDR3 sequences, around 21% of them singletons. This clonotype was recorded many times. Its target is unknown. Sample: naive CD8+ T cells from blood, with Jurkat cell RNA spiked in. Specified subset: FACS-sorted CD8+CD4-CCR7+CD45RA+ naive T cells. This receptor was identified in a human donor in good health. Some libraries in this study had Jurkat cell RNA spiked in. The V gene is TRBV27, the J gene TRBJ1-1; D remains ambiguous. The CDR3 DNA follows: TGTGCCAGCAGTTACAATATGGGGACTGAAGCTTTCTTT. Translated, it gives CASSYNMGTEAFF.